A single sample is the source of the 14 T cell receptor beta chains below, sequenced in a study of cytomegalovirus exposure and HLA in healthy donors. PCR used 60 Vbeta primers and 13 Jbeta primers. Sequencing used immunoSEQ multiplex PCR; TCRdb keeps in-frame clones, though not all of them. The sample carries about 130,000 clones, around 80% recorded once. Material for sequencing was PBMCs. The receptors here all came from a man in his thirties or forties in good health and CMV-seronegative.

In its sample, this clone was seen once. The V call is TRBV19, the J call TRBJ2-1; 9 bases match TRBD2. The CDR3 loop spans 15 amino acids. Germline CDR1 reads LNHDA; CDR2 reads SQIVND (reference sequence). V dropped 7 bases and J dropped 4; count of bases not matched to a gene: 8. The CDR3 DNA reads TGTGCCAGTACAGCACCGGGACTAGCTTACAATGAGCAGTTCTTC. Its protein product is CASTAPGLAYNEQFF.

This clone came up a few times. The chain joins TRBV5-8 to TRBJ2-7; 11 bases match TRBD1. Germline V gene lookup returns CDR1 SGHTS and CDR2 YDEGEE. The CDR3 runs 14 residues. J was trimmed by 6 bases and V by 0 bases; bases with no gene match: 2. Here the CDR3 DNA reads TGTGCCAGCAGCTTGGGGACAGGGGGCCGCGAGCAGTACTTC. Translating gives CASSLGTGGREQYF.

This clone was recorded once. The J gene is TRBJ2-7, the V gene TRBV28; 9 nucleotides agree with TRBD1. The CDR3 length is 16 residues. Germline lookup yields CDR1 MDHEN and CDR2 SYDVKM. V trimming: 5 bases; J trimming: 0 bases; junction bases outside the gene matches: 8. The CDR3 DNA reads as TGTGCCAGCAGTCCTCCCGGGACAGGGAGCTCCTACGAGCAGTACTTC. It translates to CASSPPGTGSSYEQYF.

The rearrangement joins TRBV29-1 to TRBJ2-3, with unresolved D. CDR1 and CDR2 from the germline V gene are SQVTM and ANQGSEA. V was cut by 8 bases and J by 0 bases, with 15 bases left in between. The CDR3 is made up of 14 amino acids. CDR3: CSHSLFSSTDTQYF. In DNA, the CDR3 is TGCAGCCACTCGTTGTTTTCTAGCACAGATACGCAGTATTTT.

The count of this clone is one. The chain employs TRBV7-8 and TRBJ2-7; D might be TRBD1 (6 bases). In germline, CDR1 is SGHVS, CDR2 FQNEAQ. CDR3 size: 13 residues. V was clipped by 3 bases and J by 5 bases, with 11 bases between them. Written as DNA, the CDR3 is TGTGCCAGCAGCTTGGGGGCGCCCCACGAGCAGTACTTC. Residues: CASSLGAPHEQYF.

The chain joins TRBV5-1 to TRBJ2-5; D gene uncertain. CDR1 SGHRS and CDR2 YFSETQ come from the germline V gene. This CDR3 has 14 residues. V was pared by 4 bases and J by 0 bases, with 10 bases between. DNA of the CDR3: TGCGCCAGCAGCCCGTCAGGTGACCAAGAGACCCAGTACTTC. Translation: CASSPSGDQETQYF.

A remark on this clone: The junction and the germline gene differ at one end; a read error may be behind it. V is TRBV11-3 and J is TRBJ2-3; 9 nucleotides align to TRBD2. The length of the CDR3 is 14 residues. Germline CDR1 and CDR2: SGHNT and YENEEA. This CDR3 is CASSRRGGTDTQYF. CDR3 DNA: TGTGCCAGCAGCCGGCGGGGGGGCACGGATACGCAGTATTTT.

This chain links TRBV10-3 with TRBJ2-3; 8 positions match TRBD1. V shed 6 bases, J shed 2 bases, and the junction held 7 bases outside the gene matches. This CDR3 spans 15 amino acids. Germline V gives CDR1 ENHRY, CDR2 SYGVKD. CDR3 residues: CAISGTGGHTDTQYF. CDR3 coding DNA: TGTGCCATCAGCGGGACAGGCGGACACACAGATACGCAGTATTTT.

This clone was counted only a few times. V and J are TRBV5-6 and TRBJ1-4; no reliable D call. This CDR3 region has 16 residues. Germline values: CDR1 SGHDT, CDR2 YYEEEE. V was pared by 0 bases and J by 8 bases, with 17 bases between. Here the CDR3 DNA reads TGTGCCAGCAGCTTGGGGGCTGGGTTATTCCGAGAAAAACTGTTTTTT. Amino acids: CASSLGAGLFREKLFF.

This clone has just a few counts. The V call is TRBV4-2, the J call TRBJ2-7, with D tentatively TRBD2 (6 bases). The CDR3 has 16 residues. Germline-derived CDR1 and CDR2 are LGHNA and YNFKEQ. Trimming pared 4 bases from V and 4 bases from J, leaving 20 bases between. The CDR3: CASSPAGGAGEYEQYF. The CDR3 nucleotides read TGTGCCAGCAGCCCCGCCGGCGGAGCGGGTGAATACGAGCAGTACTTC.

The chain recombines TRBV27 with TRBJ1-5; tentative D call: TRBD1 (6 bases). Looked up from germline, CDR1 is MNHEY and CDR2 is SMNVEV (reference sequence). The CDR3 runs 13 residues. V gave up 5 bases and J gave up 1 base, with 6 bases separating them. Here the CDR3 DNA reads TGTGCCAGCAGTGGACAGAGCAATCAGCCCCAGCATTTT. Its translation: CASSGQSNQPQHF.

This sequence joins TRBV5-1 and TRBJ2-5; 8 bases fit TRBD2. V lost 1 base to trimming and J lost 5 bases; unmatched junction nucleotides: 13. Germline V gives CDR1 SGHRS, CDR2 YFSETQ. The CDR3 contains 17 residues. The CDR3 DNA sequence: TGCGCCAGCAGCTTGTTCGGGACTAGTAACCTGCACGAGACCCAGTACTTC. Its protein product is CASSLFGTSNLHETQYF.

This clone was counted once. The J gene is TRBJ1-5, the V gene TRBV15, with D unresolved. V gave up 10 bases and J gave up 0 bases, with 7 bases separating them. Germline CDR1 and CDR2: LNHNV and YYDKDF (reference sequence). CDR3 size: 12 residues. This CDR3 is CASGISNQPQHF. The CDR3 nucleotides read TGTGCCAGCGGTATTAGCAATCAGCCCCAGCATTTT.

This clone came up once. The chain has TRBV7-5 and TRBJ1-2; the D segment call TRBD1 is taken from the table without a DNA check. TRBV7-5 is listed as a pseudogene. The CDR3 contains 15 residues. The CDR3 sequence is CARSRIRTGEYGYTF. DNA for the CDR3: TGTGCCAGAAGCCGAATAAGGACAGGGGAATATGGCTACACCTTC.